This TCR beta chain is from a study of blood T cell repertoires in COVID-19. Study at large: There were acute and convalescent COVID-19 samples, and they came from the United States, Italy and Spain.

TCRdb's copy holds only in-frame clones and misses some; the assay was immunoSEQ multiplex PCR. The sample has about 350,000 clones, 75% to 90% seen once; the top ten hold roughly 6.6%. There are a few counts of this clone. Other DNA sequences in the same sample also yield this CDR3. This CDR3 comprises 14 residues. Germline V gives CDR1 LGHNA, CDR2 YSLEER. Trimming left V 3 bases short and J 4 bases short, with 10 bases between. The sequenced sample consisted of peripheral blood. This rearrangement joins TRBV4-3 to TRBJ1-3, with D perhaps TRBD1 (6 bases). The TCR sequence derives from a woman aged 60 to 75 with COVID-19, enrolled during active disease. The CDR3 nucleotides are TGCGCCAGCAGCCAGGGGGCGAGCGGAAACACCATATATTTT. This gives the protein CASSQGASGNTIYF.